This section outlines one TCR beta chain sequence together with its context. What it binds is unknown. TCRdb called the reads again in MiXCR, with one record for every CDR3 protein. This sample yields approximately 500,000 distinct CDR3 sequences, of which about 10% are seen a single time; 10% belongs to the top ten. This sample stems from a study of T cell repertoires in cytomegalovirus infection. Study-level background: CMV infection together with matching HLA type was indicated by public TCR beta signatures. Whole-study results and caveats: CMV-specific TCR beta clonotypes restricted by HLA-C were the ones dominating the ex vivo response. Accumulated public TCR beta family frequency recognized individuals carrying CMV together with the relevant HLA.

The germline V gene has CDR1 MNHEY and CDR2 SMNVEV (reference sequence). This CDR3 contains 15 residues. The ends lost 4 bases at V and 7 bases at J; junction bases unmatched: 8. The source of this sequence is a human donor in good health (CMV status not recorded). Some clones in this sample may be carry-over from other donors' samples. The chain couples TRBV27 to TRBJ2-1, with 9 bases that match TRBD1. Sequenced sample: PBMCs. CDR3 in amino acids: CASSSGTGWGNEQFF. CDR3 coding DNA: TGTGCCAGCAGTTCGGGGACAGGGTGGGGGAATGAGCAGTTCTTC.